The TCR beta chain under discussion was sequenced for a study of blood T cell repertoires in COVID-19. The germline CDR1 and CDR2 sequences are KGHSH and LQKENI. The CDR3 extends over 17 amino acids. V trimming: 5 bases; J trimming: 0 bases; junction bases outside the gene matches: 11. Ages ranged from roughly 18 to 100 years, with residence in some 25 US areas. The repertoire was sequenced with immunoSEQ multiplex PCR; TCRdb's copy has only in-frame clones and lacks some. The data show some 300,000 clones, with approximately 85% seen just once and approximately 1% held by the top ten. The sequence came from a woman aged 30 to 39 who had recovered from COVID-19. The genes are TRBV18 and TRBJ1-1; 8 bases are a match to TRBD1. The sequenced sample was PBMCs or T cells enriched from blood (not recorded which). CDR3 in DNA: TGTGCCAGCTCATCCCTCGGACAGGGCCGCATGAACACTGAAGCTTTCTTT. This gives the protein CASSSLGQGRMNTEAFF.